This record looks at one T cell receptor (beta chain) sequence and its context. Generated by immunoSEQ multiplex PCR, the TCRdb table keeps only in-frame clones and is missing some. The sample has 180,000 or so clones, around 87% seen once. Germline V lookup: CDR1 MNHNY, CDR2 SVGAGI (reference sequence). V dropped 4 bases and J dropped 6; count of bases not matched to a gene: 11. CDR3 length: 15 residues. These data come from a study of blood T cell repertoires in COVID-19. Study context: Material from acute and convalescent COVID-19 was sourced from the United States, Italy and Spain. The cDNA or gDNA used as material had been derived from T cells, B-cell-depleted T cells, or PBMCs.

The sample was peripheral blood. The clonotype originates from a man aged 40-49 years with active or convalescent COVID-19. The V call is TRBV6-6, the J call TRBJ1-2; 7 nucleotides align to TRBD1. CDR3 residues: CASSSLTGLVDGYTF. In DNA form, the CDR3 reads TGTGCCAGCAGTTCCTTGACAGGGTTGGTCGATGGCTACACCTTC.